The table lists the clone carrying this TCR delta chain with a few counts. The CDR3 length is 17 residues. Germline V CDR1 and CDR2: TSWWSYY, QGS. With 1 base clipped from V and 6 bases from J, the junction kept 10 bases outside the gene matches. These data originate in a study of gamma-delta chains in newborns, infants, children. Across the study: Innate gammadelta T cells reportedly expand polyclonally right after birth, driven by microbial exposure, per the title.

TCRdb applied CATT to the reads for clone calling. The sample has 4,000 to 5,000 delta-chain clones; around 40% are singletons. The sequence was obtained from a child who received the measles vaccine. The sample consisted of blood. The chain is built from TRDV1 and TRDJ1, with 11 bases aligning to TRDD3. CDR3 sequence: CALGEPPGDWGINKLIF. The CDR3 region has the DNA TGTGCTCTTGGGGAACCCCCGGGAGACTGGGGGATAAATAAACTCATCTTT.